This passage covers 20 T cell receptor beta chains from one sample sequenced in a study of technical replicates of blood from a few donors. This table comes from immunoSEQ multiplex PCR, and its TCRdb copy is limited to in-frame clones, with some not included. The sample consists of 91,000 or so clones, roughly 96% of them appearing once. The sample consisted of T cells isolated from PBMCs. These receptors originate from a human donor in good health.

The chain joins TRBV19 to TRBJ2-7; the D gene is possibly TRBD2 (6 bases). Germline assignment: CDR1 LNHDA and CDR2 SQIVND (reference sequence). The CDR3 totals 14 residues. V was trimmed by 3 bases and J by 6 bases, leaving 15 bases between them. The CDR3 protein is CASSMETSSGEQYF. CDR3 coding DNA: TGTGCCAGTAGTATGGAGACTAGTTCTGGCGAGCAGTACTTC. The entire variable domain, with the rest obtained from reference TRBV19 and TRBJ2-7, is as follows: DGGITQSPKYLFRKEGQNVTLSCEQNLNHDAMYWYRQDPGQGLRLIYYSQIVNDFQKGDIAEGYSVSREKKESFPLTVTSAQKNPTAFYLCASSMETSSGEQYFGPGTRLTVT.

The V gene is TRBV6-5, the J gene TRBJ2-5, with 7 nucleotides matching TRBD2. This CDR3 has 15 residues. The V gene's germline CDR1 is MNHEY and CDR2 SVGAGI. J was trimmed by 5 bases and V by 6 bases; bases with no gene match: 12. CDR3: CASRLWAGAVETQYF. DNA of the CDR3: TGTGCCAGCAGACTATGGGCGGGAGCCGTTGAGACCCAGTACTTC.

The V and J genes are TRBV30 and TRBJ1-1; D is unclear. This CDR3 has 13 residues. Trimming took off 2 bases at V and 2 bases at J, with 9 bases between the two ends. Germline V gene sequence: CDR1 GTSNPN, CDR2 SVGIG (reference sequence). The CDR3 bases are TGTGCCTGGAGTCTCTTAGCCAACACTGAAGCTTTCTTT. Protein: CAWSLLANTEAFF.

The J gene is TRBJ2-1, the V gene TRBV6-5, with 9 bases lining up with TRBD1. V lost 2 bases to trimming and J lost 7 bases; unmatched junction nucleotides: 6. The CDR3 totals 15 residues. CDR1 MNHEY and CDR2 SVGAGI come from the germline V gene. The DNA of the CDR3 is TGTGCCAGCAGTTACCTCACCGGGACAGGGAATGAGCAGTTCTTC. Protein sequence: CASSYLTGTGNEQFF.

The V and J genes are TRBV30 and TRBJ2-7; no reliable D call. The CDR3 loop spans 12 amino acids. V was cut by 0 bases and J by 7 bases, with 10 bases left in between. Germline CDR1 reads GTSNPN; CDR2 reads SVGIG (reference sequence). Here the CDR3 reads CAWSVREKEQYF. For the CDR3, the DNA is TGTGCCTGGAGTGTACGAGAGAAGGAGCAGTACTTC.

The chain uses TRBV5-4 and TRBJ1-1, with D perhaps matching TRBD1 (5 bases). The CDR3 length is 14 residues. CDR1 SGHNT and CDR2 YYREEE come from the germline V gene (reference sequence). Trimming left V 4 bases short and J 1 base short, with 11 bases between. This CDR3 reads CASSPTGQNTEAFF. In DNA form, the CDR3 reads TGTGCCAGCAGCCCCACAGGACAGAACACTGAAGCTTTCTTT.

CDR3 region: CASGALSGGVYTEAFF. The CDR3 DNA sequence: TGCGCCAGTGGGGCCCTTTCGGGAGGGGTTTACACTGAAGCTTTCTTT. The chain uses TRBV23-1 and TRBJ1-1; D perhaps matches TRBD1 (5 bases). TRBV23-1 qualifies as an ORF whose function is uncertain. Trimming pared 9 bases from V and 3 bases from J, leaving 23 bases between. This CDR3 region has 16 residues.

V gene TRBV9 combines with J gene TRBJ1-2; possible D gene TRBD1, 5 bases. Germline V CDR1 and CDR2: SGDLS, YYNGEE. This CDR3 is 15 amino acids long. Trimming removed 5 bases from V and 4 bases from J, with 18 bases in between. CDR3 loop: CASRRDVAGSYGYTF. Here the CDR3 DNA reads TGTGCCAGCAGGAGGGACGTGGCGGGGTCCTATGGCTACACCTTC.

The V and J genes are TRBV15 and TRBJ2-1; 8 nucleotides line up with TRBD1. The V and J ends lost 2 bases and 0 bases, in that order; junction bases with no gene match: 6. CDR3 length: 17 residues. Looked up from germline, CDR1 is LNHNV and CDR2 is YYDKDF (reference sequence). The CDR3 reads CATSRPGQGNSYNEQFF. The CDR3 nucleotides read TGTGCCACCAGCAGACCCGGACAGGGCAACTCCTACAATGAGCAGTTCTTC.

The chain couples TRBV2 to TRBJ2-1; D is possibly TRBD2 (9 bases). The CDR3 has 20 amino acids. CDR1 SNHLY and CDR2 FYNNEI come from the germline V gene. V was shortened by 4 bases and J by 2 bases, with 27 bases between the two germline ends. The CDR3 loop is CASSAPDRAVAGDTYNEQFF. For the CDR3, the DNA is TGTGCCAGCAGTGCCCCGGACAGGGCTGTAGCGGGGGATACCTACAATGAGCAGTTCTTC.

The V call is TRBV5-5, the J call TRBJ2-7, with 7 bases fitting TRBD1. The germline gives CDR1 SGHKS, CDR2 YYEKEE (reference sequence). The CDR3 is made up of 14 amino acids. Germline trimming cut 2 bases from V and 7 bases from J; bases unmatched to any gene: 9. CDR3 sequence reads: CASSFGQVEWEQYF. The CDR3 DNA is TGTGCCAGCAGCTTCGGACAGGTTGAATGGGAGCAGTACTTC.

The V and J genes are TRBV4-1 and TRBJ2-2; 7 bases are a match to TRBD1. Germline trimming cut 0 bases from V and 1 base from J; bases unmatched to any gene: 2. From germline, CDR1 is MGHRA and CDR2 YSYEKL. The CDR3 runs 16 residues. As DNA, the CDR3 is TGCGCCAGCAGCCAAGATGGGACAGAGAACACCGGGGAGCTGTTTTTT. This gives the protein CASSQDGTENTGELFF.

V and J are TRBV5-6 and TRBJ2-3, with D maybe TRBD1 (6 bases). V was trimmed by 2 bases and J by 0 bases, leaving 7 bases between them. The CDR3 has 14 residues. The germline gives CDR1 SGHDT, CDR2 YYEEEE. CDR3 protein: CASSLGQSTDTQYF. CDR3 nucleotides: TGTGCCAGCAGCTTAGGACAGAGCACAGATACGCAGTATTTT.

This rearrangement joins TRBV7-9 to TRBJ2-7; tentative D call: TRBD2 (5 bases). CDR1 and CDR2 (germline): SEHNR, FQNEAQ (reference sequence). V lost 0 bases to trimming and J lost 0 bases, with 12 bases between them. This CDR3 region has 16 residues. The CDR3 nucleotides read TGTGCCAGCAGCTTAGCGCGCGGGTTGGGCTCCTACGAGCAGTACTTC. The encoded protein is CASSLARGLGSYEQYF.

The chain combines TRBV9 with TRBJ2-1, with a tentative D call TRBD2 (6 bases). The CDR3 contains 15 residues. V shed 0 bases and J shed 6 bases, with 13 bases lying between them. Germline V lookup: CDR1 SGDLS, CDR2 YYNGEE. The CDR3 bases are TGTGCCAGCAGCGTAGTGGTGACTAGTTCCAATGAGCAGTTCTTC. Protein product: CASSVVVTSSNEQFF.

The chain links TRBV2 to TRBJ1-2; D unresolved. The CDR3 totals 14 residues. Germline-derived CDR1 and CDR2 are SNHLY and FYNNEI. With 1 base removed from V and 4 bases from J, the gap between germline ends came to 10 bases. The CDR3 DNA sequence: TGTGCCAGCAGTGAAGGACAAGTGTCCTATGGCTACACCTTC. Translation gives CASSEGQVSYGYTF.

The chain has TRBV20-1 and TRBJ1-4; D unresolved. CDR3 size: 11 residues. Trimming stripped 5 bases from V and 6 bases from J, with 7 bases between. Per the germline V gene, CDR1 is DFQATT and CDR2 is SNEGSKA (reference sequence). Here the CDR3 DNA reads TGCAGTGCTGAGAGGGATGAAAAACTGTTTTTT. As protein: CSAERDEKLFF.

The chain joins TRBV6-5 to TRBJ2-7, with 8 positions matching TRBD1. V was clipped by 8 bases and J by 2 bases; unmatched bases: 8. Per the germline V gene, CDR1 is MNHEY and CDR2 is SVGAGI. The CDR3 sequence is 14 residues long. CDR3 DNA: TGTGCCAGCGCACAGGGGGTAATAGCCTACGAGCAGTACTTC. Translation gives CASAQGVIAYEQYF.

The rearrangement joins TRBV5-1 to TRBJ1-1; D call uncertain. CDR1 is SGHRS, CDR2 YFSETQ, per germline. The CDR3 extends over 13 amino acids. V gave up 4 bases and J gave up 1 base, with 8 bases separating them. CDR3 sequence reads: CASSLEANTEAFF. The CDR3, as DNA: TGCGCCAGCAGCCTCGAGGCGAACACTGAAGCTTTCTTT.

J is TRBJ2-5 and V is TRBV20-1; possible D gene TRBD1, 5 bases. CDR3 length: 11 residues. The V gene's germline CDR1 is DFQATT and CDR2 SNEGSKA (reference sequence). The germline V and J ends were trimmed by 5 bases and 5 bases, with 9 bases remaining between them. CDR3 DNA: TGCAGTGCTCAGGGTTTTGAGACCCAGTACTTC. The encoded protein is CSAQGFETQYF.